The 9 T cell receptor beta chains reported below all come from one sample, sequenced in a study of T cells in localized non-small cell lung cancer. Sequencing was performed with immunoSEQ multiplex PCR; in TCRdb, only in-frame clones are kept and a portion is missing. The table records 2,000 to 2,500 clones, roughly 26% of them present only once. The material was normal lung tissue next to the tumor, obtained before any cancer treatment. The receptors come from a woman between 35 and 70 years old with stage I lung adenocarcinoma.

The chain carries TRBV19 and TRBJ1-2; D ambiguous. V dropped 0 bases and J dropped 3 bases, with 23 bases sitting between them. The germline CDR1 and CDR2 sequences are LNHDA and SQIVND (reference sequence). The CDR3 loop spans 19 amino acids. The CDR3 DNA is TGTGCCAGTAGTATAGATCTCCCTCGGACTGCCCCTGTGGACTATGGCTACACCTTC. Protein: CASSIDLPRTAPVDYGYTF.

CDR3 amino acids: CATREPEPYGYTF. CDR3 DNA: TGTGCCACCAGGGAGCCCGAGCCCTATGGCTACACCTTC. This chain joins TRBV9 and TRBJ1-2; tentatively, D is TRBD1 (5 bases). CDR3 length: 13 residues. CDR1 and CDR2 (germline): SGDLS, YYNGEE. The V end was cut by 9 bases, the J end by 4 bases, with 16 bases between.

The chain links TRBV11-3 to TRBJ1-2, with D possibly matching TRBD1 (5 bases). The CDR3 is made up of 16 amino acids. Germline V gene data show CDR1 as SGHNT and CDR2 as YENEEA. The V end was cut by 3 bases, the J end by 6 bases, with 20 bases between. This chain's CDR3 is CASSLGDFTPINGYTF. Written as DNA, the CDR3 is TGTGCCAGCAGCTTGGGGGACTTCACTCCCATCAATGGCTACACCTTC.

V and J are TRBV5-1 and TRBJ2-7; 11 bases are shared with TRBD1. The CDR3 is 15 residues long. Germline loops: CDR1 SGHRS, CDR2 YFSETQ. The junction had 2 bases not matched to a gene; V was cut back by 0 bases and J by 3 bases. CDR3 nucleotide sequence: TGCGCCAGCAGCTTGGATGGGACAGGGGGCTACGAGCAGTACTTC. Translating gives CASSLDGTGGYEQYF.

This clone was detected a few times. The chain is built from TRBV6-8 and TRBJ2-7, with TRBD2 matching over 11 bases. Germline trimming cut 2 bases from V and 4 bases from J; bases unmatched to any gene: 1. This CDR3 has 14 amino acids. Per germline, CDR1 MNHGY and CDR2 SAAAGT. CDR3 protein: CASSYIAGGYEQYF. The CDR3 bases are TGTGCCAGCAGTTACATAGCGGGGGGGTACGAGCAGTACTTC.

This clone was recorded once. The rearrangement joins TRBV19 to TRBJ2-5; D is possibly TRBD1 (5 bases). The CDR3 sequence is 12 residues long. Germline V gene lookup returns CDR1 LNHDA and CDR2 SQIVND (reference sequence). Between the trimmed V and J ends, which lost 6 bases and 7 bases, there was a span of 12 bases. The CDR3 protein is CASSAGMGTQYF. CDR3 nucleotide sequence: TGTGCCAGTAGCGCAGGGATGGGGACCCAGTACTTC.

This clone was found once. The rearrangement links TRBV19 to TRBJ2-3; a weak D match, TRBD1 (5 bases). The CDR3 is made up of 16 amino acids. Trimming shortened V by 0 bases and J by 6 bases, and 16 bases separated the two germline ends. Looked up from germline, CDR1 is LNHDA and CDR2 is SQIVND (reference sequence). The CDR3 reads CASSIDESGQGDTQYF. The CDR3 DNA sequence: TGTGCCAGTAGTATAGACGAGTCCGGGCAGGGTGATACGCAGTATTTT.

The J gene is TRBJ1-1, the V gene TRBV11-3, with D tentatively TRBD1 (6 bases). Per the germline V gene, CDR1 is SGHNT and CDR2 is YENEEA. The CDR3 sequence is 14 residues long. Trimming cost V 4 bases and J 1 base, with 10 bases left between them. The CDR3 nucleotides read TGTGCCAGCAGCTCGCCGGGACAGAACACTGAAGCTTTCTTT. Its protein product is CASSSPGQNTEAFF.

The rearrangement uses TRBV9 and TRBJ2-7; D is undetermined. This CDR3 region has 15 residues. Germline V gene sequence: CDR1 SGDLS, CDR2 YYNGEE. Deletions cut 4 bases from V and 0 bases from J, with 14 bases between. CDR3 nucleotide sequence: TGTGCCAGCAGCCTCGGCTCAGCGAGCTCCTACGAGCAGTACTTC. It codes for CASSLGSASSYEQYF.